This T cell receptor (beta chain) was profiled in a study of cytomegalovirus exposure and HLA in healthy donors. Findings and caveats of the study: Some segments of the V type, notably TRBV6-2 and TRBV6-3, were excluded as indistinguishable. A later analysis linked around 15,000 TCR beta sequences to HLA alleles at 0.05 false discovery rate.

This PCR relied on a set of 60 Vbeta primers and 13 Jbeta primers. In the authors' workflow: Around 12 million of 65 million to 95 million unique TCR beta chains were shared, per a later count. Sequenced by immunoSEQ multiplex PCR; TCRdb stores in-frame clones only, minus some. V and J calls and clone size follow that table, whereas D and trimming were derived from the DNA. Among around 92,000 clones listed, about four fifths were seen once. Germline lookup yields CDR1 SGHAT and CDR2 FQNNGV. V gave up 4 bases and J gave up 1 base; unmatched junction bases: 2. This CDR3 is built from 16 residues. To note about this clone: Its target is not known.

The V and J genes are TRBV11-2 and TRBJ2-3; 13 nucleotides line up with TRBD2. This TCR derives from a female donor in good health and CMV-seropositive. The sample comprised PBMCs. The CDR3 loop is CASSSLAGGRTDTQYF. In DNA, the CDR3 is TGTGCCAGCAGCTCACTAGCGGGGGGGCGCACAGATACGCAGTATTTT.